This T cell receptor (beta chain) was captured by sequencing in a study of cytomegalovirus exposure and HLA in healthy donors. The study's findings and limits: By a later analysis, the bulk of CMV-associated TCR beta chains appeared HLA-restricted.

PCR used 60 Vbeta primers and 13 Jbeta primers. The table came from immunoSEQ multiplex PCR; TCRdb's copy has only in-frame clones and leaves some out. This table holds fewer than 200,000 clones, 80% to 90% found once. About this clone itself: Antigen specificity is unknown.

The CDR3 extends over 14 amino acids. V gave up 2 bases and J gave up 1 base; unmatched junction bases: 3. CDR1 is SGHRS and CDR2 is YFSETQ in the germline V gene. The sequence came from a man in his fifties in good health and CMV-seropositive. The chain uses TRBV5-1 and TRBJ2-7; 7 bases align to TRBD2. What was sequenced was PBMCs. The CDR3: CASSLPSGSYEQYF. The CDR3 DNA sequence: TGCGCCAGCAGCTTACCTAGCGGATCCTACGAGCAGTACTTC.